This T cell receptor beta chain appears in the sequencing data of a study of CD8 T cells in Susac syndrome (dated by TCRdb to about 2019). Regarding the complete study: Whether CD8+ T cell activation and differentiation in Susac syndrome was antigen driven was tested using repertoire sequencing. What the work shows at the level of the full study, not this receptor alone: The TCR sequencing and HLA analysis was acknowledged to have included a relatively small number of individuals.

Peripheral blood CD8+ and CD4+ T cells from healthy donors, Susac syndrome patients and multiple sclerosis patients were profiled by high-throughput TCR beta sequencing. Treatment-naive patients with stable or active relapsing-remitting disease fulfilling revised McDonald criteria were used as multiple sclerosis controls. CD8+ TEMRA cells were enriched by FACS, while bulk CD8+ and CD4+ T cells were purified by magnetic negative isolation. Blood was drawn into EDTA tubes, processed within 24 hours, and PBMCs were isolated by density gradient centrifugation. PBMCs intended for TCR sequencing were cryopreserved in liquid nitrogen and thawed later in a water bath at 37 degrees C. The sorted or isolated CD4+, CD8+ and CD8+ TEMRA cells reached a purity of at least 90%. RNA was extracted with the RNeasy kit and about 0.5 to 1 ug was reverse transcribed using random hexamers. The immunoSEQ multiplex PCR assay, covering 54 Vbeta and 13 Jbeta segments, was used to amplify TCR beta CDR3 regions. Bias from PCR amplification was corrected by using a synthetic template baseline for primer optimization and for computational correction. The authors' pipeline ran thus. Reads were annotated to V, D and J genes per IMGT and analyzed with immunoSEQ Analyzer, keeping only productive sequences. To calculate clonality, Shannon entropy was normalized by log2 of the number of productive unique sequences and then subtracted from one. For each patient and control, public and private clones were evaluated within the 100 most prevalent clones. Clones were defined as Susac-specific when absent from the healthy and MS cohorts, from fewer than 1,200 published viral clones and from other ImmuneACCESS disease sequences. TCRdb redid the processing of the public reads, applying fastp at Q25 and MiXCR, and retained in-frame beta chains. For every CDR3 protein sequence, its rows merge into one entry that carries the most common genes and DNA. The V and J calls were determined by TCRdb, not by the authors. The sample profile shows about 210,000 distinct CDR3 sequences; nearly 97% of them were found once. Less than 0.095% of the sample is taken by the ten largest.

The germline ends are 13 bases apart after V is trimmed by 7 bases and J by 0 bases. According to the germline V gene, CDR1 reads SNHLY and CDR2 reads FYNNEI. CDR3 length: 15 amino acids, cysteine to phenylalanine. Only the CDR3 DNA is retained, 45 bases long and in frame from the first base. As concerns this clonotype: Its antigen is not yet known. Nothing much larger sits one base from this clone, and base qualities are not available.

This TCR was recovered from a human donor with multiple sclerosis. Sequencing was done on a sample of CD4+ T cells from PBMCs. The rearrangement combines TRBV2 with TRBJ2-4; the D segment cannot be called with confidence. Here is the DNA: TGTGCCAGCACCGGACGGATACTAGCCAAAAACATTCAGTACTTC. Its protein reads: CASTGRILAKNIQYF.